Included here is one T cell receptor beta chain sequence, with context. Its antigen is not yet known. Nothing much larger sits one base from this clone, and base qualities are not available. The sample originates from a study of T cell responses to AZD1222 COVID-19 vaccine (dated by TCRdb to the early 2020s). The study in broad terms: AZD1222 recipients with second doses at about 4 weeks or about 12 weeks were pooled, because spike-specific TCR depth and breadth did not differ between schedules. A total of under 250 trial participants underwent TCR sequencing, of whom about 210 had received two doses of AZD1222 and approximately 26 had received two doses of the MenACWY control vaccine. Enrollment into the trials was organized by age into subgroups of 18-55, 56-69 and 70-plus years, and those subgroups contained about 150, 27 and 61 TCR-sequenced participants, respectively.

Interpreted using the paper, the time point label stands for: baseline before first vaccination. Samples from vaccinated people were obtained from the UK trials COV001 and COV002, which included a single-blind randomized controlled phase 2/3 trial of AZD1222 (ChAdOx1 nCoV-19) in healthy adults. For TCRbeta chain sequencing, PBMC samples were collected from trial participants at day 0 and at day 28 after the second dose. Results the study describes overall, beyond this receptor: Epitopes outside the regions mutated in the B.1.351 and B.1.1.7 variants were reportedly recognized by nearly half of the unique spike-specific TCRs. Because no samples from the day 14 peak response were available, repertoires could be characterized only after the peak T cell response. After two AZD1222 doses, spike-specific TCR breadth and depth were significantly higher than at day 0 and than in MenACWY recipients. In the small 56-69-year group, the increase in depth fell short of significance, most likely because of low power. Most participants were white British and females outnumbered males, and the authors suggested that clonal diversity may have been underestimated. The vaccine-associated CD4 TCRs covered the entire spike protein, and the dominant responses fell in regions 160-218 and 743-854. Conclusions about previously exposed vaccinees were limited because only five to seven AZD1222 recipients were SARS-CoV-2 seropositive at baseline.

The CDR3 starts with the cysteine, ends with the phenylalanine, and has 17 residues. Just the 51-base CDR3 DNA is kept, in frame starting at base 1. Sequences LGHDT (CDR1) and YNNKEL (CDR2) are obtained from the germline V gene (reference sequence). At the junction V is shortened by 4 bases and J by 0 bases, with 13 bases in between. The CDR3 regions of human TCRbeta chains were analyzed by immunosequencing. Per the authors' processing: TCRs in the repertoires were compared against a reference library of SARS-CoV-2-specific TCRs that had been generated with the MIRA antigen-specificity platform. Breadth meant the fraction of unique TCRs that were SARS-CoV-2-associated, whereas depth meant the fraction of total T cells that were SARS-CoV-2-associated. Each spike-specific TCR was assigned to its reactive spike region and to a CD4 or CD8 class using the MIRA data. Log10-transformed breadth and depth values were compared by one-way ANOVA with Sidak's multiple comparisons tests. TCRdb took over this immuneACCESS table, retaining in-frame rearrangements with V and J assigned. Such tables are incomplete; in checked studies, under half of the missing clones stem from an unresolved V gene, and the remainder is unexplained. For V, J and clone size, that table is used; D and trimming come from the DNA. Across this sample there are 150,000 to 200,000 clones, with 85% to 95% seen only once. The ten largest make up 3.9% of the sample.

This sequence was found in an adult in good health. The sequencing used peripheral blood, collected on day 0 of AZD1222 vaccination. The chain was built from TRBV3-1 (or the pseudogene TRBV3-2) and TRBJ2-6; TRBD2 is possibly the D segment (5 matching bases). For the CDR3, the sequence is CASSPGSFISGANVLTF. The base sequence is TGTGCCAGCAGCCCGGGAAGTTTCATCTCTGGGGCCAACGTCCTGACTTTC.